The 16 T cell receptor beta chains listed next were all sequenced from one sample in a study of blood T cell repertoires in COVID-19. This table comes from immunoSEQ multiplex PCR, and its TCRdb copy is limited to in-frame clones, with some not included. Of 210,000 or so clones listed, about four fifths are singletons. Sequenced sample: PBMCs or T cells enriched from blood (not recorded which). The receptor set was obtained from a woman aged 50 to 65 who had been exposed to COVID-19.

The chain has TRBV3-1 (or the pseudogene TRBV3-2) and TRBJ2-6, with a tentative D call TRBD1 (6 bases). CDR3 length: 18 amino acids. Trimming shortened V by 4 bases and J by 1 base, and 17 bases separated the two germline ends. In germline, CDR1 is LGHDT, CDR2 YNNKEL (reference sequence). This CDR3 is CASSPPGAALSGANVLTF. CDR3 DNA sequence: TGTGCCAGCAGCCCCCCAGGGGCTGCATTATCTGGGGCCAACGTCCTGACTTTC.

The rearrangement joins TRBV7-2 to TRBJ1-2, with 11 bases aligning to TRBD1. The CDR3 loop spans 15 amino acids. After removal of 5 bases from V and 4 bases from J, the junction contained 6 bases not matched to a gene. CDR1 is SGHTA and CDR2 is FQGNSA in the germline V gene. The CDR3 bases are TGTGCCAGCAGCCCCCGGACAGGGGGCTTCTATGGCTACACCTTC. The encoded protein is CASSPRTGGFYGYTF.

This clone occurred once. The gene calls are TRBV30 and TRBJ2-1; D may be TRBD2 (6 bases). This CDR3 region has 13 residues. Germline CDR1 GTSNPN, CDR2 SVGIG (reference sequence). V lost 3 bases and J 15 bases, leaving 21 bases between the germline ends. The CDR3 sequence is CAWSPRLDPLPFF. DNA of the CDR3: TGTGCCTGGAGCCCTAGACTAGATCCCCTCCCGTTCTTC.

The rearrangement links TRBV6-1 to TRBJ1-2, with 9 bases lining up with TRBD1. Germline V gives CDR1 MNHNS, CDR2 SASEGT. V shed 1 base and J 8 bases; nucleotides not matched to a gene: 8. The CDR3 consists of 15 residues. As DNA, the CDR3 is TGTGCCAGCAGTGAAGACAGGGGGCTGTTAGGAGGCTACACCTTC. This gives the protein CASSEDRGLLGGYTF.

The chain links TRBV29-1 to TRBJ1-2; TRBD1 matches 7 bases. The CDR3 extends over 12 amino acids. Germline lookup yields CDR1 SQVTM and CDR2 ANQGSEA. Trimming removed 8 bases from V and 6 bases from J; junction bases left unmatched: 9. The CDR3 bases are TGCAGCTCAAGGGACAGCCCCGATGGCTACACCTTC. Protein sequence: CSSRDSPDGYTF.

The chain recombines TRBV19 with TRBJ2-5; D may be TRBD2 (5 bases). V gave up 5 bases and J gave up 2 bases, with 9 bases separating them. CDR3 length: 13 amino acids. Germline V gene data show CDR1 as LNHDA and CDR2 as SQIVND (reference sequence). The CDR3 DNA follows: TGTGCCAGTAGTGTCACTAGACAAGAGACCCAGTACTTC. Translating gives CASSVTRQETQYF.

The rearrangement joins TRBV6-5 to TRBJ1-5, with 7 bases that match TRBD1. Looked up from germline, CDR1 is MNHEY and CDR2 is SVGAGI. J lost 3 bases, V lost 5 bases, and 4 bases had no gene match. The length of the CDR3 is 14 residues. The CDR3 DNA reads TGTGCCAGCAGTCGCGGGACAGTCAATCAGCCCCAGCATTTT. Residues: CASSRGTVNQPQHF.

V gene TRBV3-1 (or the pseudogene TRBV3-2) combines with J gene TRBJ2-4; TRBD2 matches 10 bases. This CDR3 region has 14 residues. The trim removed 8 bases at V and 4 bases at J, leaving 5 bases unmatched. Looked up from germline, CDR1 is LGHDT and CDR2 is YNNKEL (reference sequence). CDR3 DNA: TGTGCCAGCGGATTGACTAGCGGGAAAAACATTCAGTACTTC. Translated: CASGLTSGKNIQYF.

The gene calls are TRBV19 and TRBJ2-1; 10 nucleotides line up with TRBD2. Germline values: CDR1 LNHDA, CDR2 SQIVND (reference sequence). Germline trimming cut 7 bases from V and 2 bases from J; bases unmatched to any gene: 5. The CDR3 length is 15 residues. Here the CDR3 DNA reads TGTGCCAGTAATCAGGGACTAGCGACCTACAATGAGCAGTTCTTC. Protein sequence: CASNQGLATYNEQFF. Looking up the rest from reference TRBV19 and TRBJ2-1 gives the full variable domain: DGGITQSPKYLFRKEGQNVTLSCEQNLNHDAMYWYRQDPGQGLRLIYYSQIVNDFQKGDIAEGYSVSREKKESFPLTVTSAQKNPTAFYLCASNQGLATYNEQFFGPGTRLTVL.

This clone has a count of ten or more. V is TRBV18 and J is TRBJ1-2; TRBD1 aligns across 10 bases. V trimming: 3 bases; J trimming: 3 bases; junction bases outside the gene matches: 7. The germline V gene encodes CDR1 KGHSH and CDR2 LQKENI. This CDR3 spans 16 amino acids. CDR3 sequence: CASSPVGQGSDYGYTF. The CDR3 nucleotides are TGTGCCAGCTCACCCGTGGGACAGGGGTCGGACTATGGCTACACCTTC.

This rearrangement joins TRBV9 to TRBJ2-7; no definite D call. The CDR3 runs 14 residues. V lost 3 bases, J lost 2 bases, and 12 bases lay in between. Per the germline V gene, CDR1 is SGDLS and CDR2 is YYNGEE. The CDR3 DNA is TGTGCCAGCAGCGCACAATCATTGGCCTACGAGCAGTACTTC. It codes for CASSAQSLAYEQYF. The whole variable domain, filled in from reference TRBV9 and TRBJ2-7, reads DSGVTQTPKHLITATGQRVTLRCSPRSGDLSVYWYQQSLDQGLQFLIQYYNGEERAKGNILERFSAQQFPDLHSELNLSSLELGDSALYFCASSAQSLAYEQYFGPGTRLTVT.

The V and J genes are TRBV10-3 and TRBJ2-5; 15 bases fit TRBD2. The V and J ends lost 1 base and 1 base, in that order; junction bases with no gene match: 4. The CDR3 has 18 amino acids. In germline, CDR1 is ENHRY, CDR2 SYGVKD. DNA for the CDR3: TGTGCCATCAGTGAGTTCCGGGGACTAGCGGGGGGCCAAGAGACCCAGTACTTC. Amino acids: CAISEFRGLAGGQETQYF.

The chain employs TRBV2 and TRBJ1-1; D gene ambiguous. CDR3 size: 13 residues. V was pared by 8 bases and J by 5 bases, with 15 bases between. Germline CDR1 reads SNHLY; CDR2 reads FYNNEI. The CDR3 loop reads CASLREVSTEAFF. The DNA of the CDR3 is TGTGCCAGCCTACGGGAGGTTTCGACTGAAGCTTTCTTT.

The J gene is TRBJ1-1, the V gene TRBV20-1; D may be TRBD1 (6 bases). V lost 5 bases, J lost 3 bases, and 7 bases lay in between. There are 11 residues in the CDR3. Germline V gives CDR1 DFQATT, CDR2 SNEGSKA (reference sequence). CDR3 protein: CSAPGDTEAFF. The CDR3 DNA sequence: TGCAGTGCTCCAGGGGACACTGAAGCTTTCTTT.

The chain recombines TRBV5-6 with TRBJ1-1; possible D gene TRBD1, 5 bases. The ends were cut back, 4 bases at V and 4 bases at J, with 17 bases in the middle. Germline CDR1 reads SGHDT; CDR2 reads YYEEEE. This CDR3 is built from 15 residues. The CDR3 region is CASSSVRASTTEAFF. CDR3 DNA: TGTGCCAGCAGCAGCGTCAGGGCGTCGACCACTGAAGCTTTCTTT. The full variable domain, rest sourced from reference TRBV5-6 and TRBJ1-1, is DAGVTQSPTHLIKTRGQQVTLRCSPKSGHDTVSWYQQALGQGPQFIFQYYEEEERQRGNFPDRFSGHQFPNYSSELNVNALLLGDSALYLCASSSVRASTTEAFFGQGTRLTVV.

The chain recombines TRBV10-2 with TRBJ2-2, with a tentative D call TRBD1 (5 bases). Trimming left V 7 bases short and J 1 base short, with 22 bases between. The CDR3 extends over 18 amino acids. Germline CDR1 and CDR2: WSHSY and SAAADI. CDR3 amino acids: CASKGPLGVPLNTGELFF. CDR3 in DNA: TGCGCCAGCAAAGGGCCGTTAGGGGTCCCCCTGAACACCGGGGAGCTGTTTTTT.